This is a list of T cell receptor beta chains from one sample in a study of shared clonotypes between healthy human individuals. Libraries were prepared by immunoSEQ multiplex PCR; TCRdb keeps only in-frame clonotypes and omits some of them. The data hold 200,000 to 250,000 clones, with approximately 70% observed a single time. Sequencing input: memory CD4+ T cells sorted from blood. These TCRs come from a man aged 30 to 45 in good health. Both conserved end residues are part of each CDR3. Fields, in order: V gene, J gene, D gene, clone size, CDR3 DNA, CDR3 protein. D genes are given only for firm matches. Clone size is stated in some rows and not others, as once, few, many or a class when expanded.

>TRBV6-5|TRBJ2-2|-|few
TGTGCCAGCAGCACCCGGACCGGGGAGCTGTTTTTT
CASSTRTGELFF
>TRBV19|TRBJ1-2|-|-
TGTGCCAGTAGTATAAGGGGATCGGGACGGTCGGTCTATGGCTACACCTTC
CASSIRGSGRSVYGYTF
>TRBV28|TRBJ1-1|-|once
TGTGCCAGCTGTAGGGGTTGGGAAACTGAAGCTTTCTTT
CASCRGWETEAFF
>TRBV7-9|TRBJ2-3|-|once
TGTGCCAGCAGCAAGCCGCGGGATACGCAGTATTTT
CASSKPRDTQYF
>TRBV15|TRBJ2-3|-|few
TGTGCCACCAGCACCTCCCCAGGGAAATGGGGAGATACGCAGTATTTT
CATSTSPGKWGDTQYF
>TRBV14|TRBJ2-3|TRBD1|-
TGTGCCAGCAGCCAAAGGGGATCGGGACAGGGACCAGATACGCAGTATTTT
CASSQRGSGQGPDTQYF
>TRBV10-2|TRBJ2-7|TRBD2|-
TGCGCCAGCAGTGATTTTCGCGGGAGGGCCGGATCCTACGAGCAGTACTTC
CASSDFRGRAGSYEQYF
>TRBV2|TRBJ1-2|-|-
TGTGCCAGCAGTCCGGCTCCCGGGGCTGACTATGGCTACACCTTC
CASSPAPGADYGYTF
>TRBV28|TRBJ1-2|-|-
TGTGCCAGCAGTACACCGGAGGAAGGGACCTATGGCTACACCTTC
CASSTPEEGTYGYTF
>TRBV2|TRBJ2-3|TRBD1|-
TGTGCCAGCAGTGGTAGGACAGGGGCAACAGATACGCAGTATTTT
CASSGRTGATDTQYF
>TRBV7-9|TRBJ1-1|-|few
TGTGCCAGCAGCCAGGCAGAGAACACTGAAGCTTTCTTT
CASSQAENTEAFF
>TRBV5-1|TRBJ2-5|TRBD1|-
TGCGCCAGCAGCTTCCGGGACAGGCAAGAGACCCAGTACTTC
CASSFRDRQETQYF
>TRBV7-2|TRBJ1-1|-|-
TGTGCCAGCAGCTTTCAGGGTAAGGGTGAAGCTTTCTTT
CASSFQGKGEAFF
>TRBV15|TRBJ2-3|TRBD2|-
TGTGCCACCAGCAGAGATCGGACTAGCGGGCATGTGCGAGATACGCAGTATTTT
CATSRDRTSGHVRDTQYF
>TRBV7-3|TRBJ2-1|-|-
TGTGCCAGCAGCTGGTATGAGCAGTTCTTC
CASSWYEQFF
>TRBV19|TRBJ1-2|-|-
TGTGCCAGTAGTATAGCAGGTAGCTATGGCTACACCTTC
CASSIAGSYGYTF
>TRBV9|TRBJ1-4|TRBD1|-
TGTGCCAGCAGCCCGCAGGGGGCGGGGGAAAAACTGTTTTTT
CASSPQGAGEKLFF
>TRBV9|TRBJ2-2|TRBD1|few
TGTGCCAGCAGCCCACCCCAGACAGGGGCAAACACCGGGGAGCTGTTTTTT
CASSPPQTGANTGELFF
>TRBV5-5|TRBJ1-2|-|-
TGTGCCAGCAGCTTTGGACAGTTTGGCTACACCTTC
CASSFGQFGYTF
>TRBV13|TRBJ2-2|-|-
TGTGCCAGCAGCCCCATATCGTTGGCGGTTGGTTCCACCGGGGAGCTGTTTTTT
CASSPISLAVGSTGELFF
>TRBV27|TRBJ2-3|-|-
TGTGCCAGCAGCAGATATTCAGATACGCAGTATTTT
CASSRYSDTQYF
>TRBV10-2|TRBJ2-5|-|-
TGCGCCAGCAATGATCCGGTAAAAGAGACCCAGTACTTC
CASNDPVKETQYF
>TRBV9|TRBJ2-2|-|-
TGTGCCAGCAGCGTAGCACCCCTCTGGCGAGGCGCGAACACCGGGGAGCTGTTTTTT
CASSVAPLWRGANTGELFF
>TRBV30|TRBJ1-2|-|-
TGTGCCTGGACGCCGAACAGGGTCGACTATGGCTACACCTTC
CAWTPNRVDYGYTF
>TRBV5-4|TRBJ2-5|-|-
TGTGCCAGCAGCCCGGTCGGGGATCAAGAGACCCAGTACTTC
CASSPVGDQETQYF
>TRBV19|TRBJ2-2|-|-
TGTGCCAGTAAGTTCGGACTCCAAAACACCGGGGAGCTGTTTTTT
CASKFGLQNTGELFF
>TRBV30|TRBJ2-5|TRBD2|-
TGTGCCTCTACCGGGACTAGCGGGGAAGAGACCCAGTACTTC
CASTGTSGEETQYF
>TRBV18|TRBJ1-3|-|-
TGTGCCAGCTCACCCCAGTATCGGGGTGCTGGAAACACCATATATTTT
CASSPQYRGAGNTIYF
>TRBV2|TRBJ2-2|-|-
TGTGCCAGCAGAAGGCATAGCGGAGACACCGGGGAGCTGTTTTTT
CASRRHSGDTGELFF
>TRBV18|TRBJ2-1|TRBD1|once
TGTGCCAGCTCACCACCGATCGGACAGGGGGTATATGAGCAGTTCTTC
CASSPPIGQGVYEQFF
>TRBV4-1|TRBJ1-5|-|-
TGCGCCAGCAGCTTACAGGCGTCTAATCAGCCCCAGCATTTT
CASSLQASNQPQHF
>TRBV5-1|TRBJ1-1|-|-
TGCGCCAGCAGCTTGGTCGGGGTTAGGTTGGGCACTGAAGCTTTCTTT
CASSLVGVRLGTEAFF
>TRBV10-2|TRBJ2-7|TRBD1|-
TGCGCCAGCCTCCGGGACAGAGCCTCCTACGAGCAGTACTTC
CASLRDRASYEQYF
>TRBV30|TRBJ2-4|TRBD2|many
TGTGCCTGGAGTGTAGGACTAGCCAACATTCAGTACTTC
CAWSVGLANIQYF
>TRBV10-3|TRBJ2-1|-|-
TGTGCCATCAGCCTTGGGGCCAATGAGCAGTTCTTC
CAISLGANEQFF
>TRBV7-9|TRBJ1-3|TRBD1|-
TGTGCCAGCAGCTTTTGGACAGGGGGAGGAAACACCATATATTTT
CASSFWTGGGNTIYF
>TRBV30|TRBJ2-3|TRBD2|-
TGTGCCTGGACTAGAGGGGCTAGCGGGGAAACAGATACGCAGTATTTT
CAWTRGASGETDTQYF
>TRBV11-3|TRBJ2-7|-|-
TGTGCCAGCAGCTTAGGGGTTGCCTACGAGCAGTACTTC
CASSLGVAYEQYF
>TRBV7-9|TRBJ2-1|-|few
TGTGCCAGCAGCTTGGAACACCGCACAGGGAAGGGGTCCTACAATGAGCAGTTCTTC
CASSLEHRTGKGSYNEQFF
>TRBV7-8|TRBJ1-2|TRBD1|-
TGTGCCAGCAAAGAAATGGACAGGGAGAGACACTACACCTTC
CASKEMDRERHYTF
>TRBV6-5|TRBJ2-7|-|-
TGTGCCAGTAGTAGGGGTTCGGGCTACGAGCAGTACTTC
CASSRGSGYEQYF
>TRBV7-2|TRBJ2-5|-|-
TGTGCCAGCAGCTTCAAAGTGGAGACCCAGTACTTC
CASSFKVETQYF
>TRBV18|TRBJ2-1|TRBD1|-
TGTGCCAGCTCTCCTGCGACAGGGGCCAATGAGCAGTTCTTC
CASSPATGANEQFF
>TRBV2|TRBJ2-4|-|many
TGTGCCAGCCAGGGGCGCAAAAACATTCAGTACTTC
CASQGRKNIQYF
>TRBV7-2|TRBJ2-3|-|few
TGTGCCAGCAGCTTATCGGGGACTAGCACAGATACGCAGTATTTT
CASSLSGTSTDTQYF
>TRBV5-1|TRBJ2-1|TRBD1|-
TGCGCCAGCAGCTTCGGGACAGGGGTAGGAAATGAGCAGTTCTTC
CASSFGTGVGNEQFF
>TRBV28|TRBJ1-5|-|-
TGTGCCAGCAGCTGGAGCAATCAGCCCCAGCATTTT
CASSWSNQPQHF
>TRBV7-2|TRBJ1-1|-|many
TGTGCCAGCAGCCAGGGTCGGAACACTGAAGCTTTCTTT
CASSQGRNTEAFF
>TRBV7-6|TRBJ2-7|-|-
TGTGCCAGCAGCTTACGGAGCGGACTCTCCTACGAGCAGTACTTC
CASSLRSGLSYEQYF
>TRBV2|TRBJ2-5|TRBD1|-
TGTGCCAGCAGTTTGACAGGGGTCGGCCAAGAGACCCAGTACTTC
CASSLTGVGQETQYF
>TRBV28|TRBJ1-2|-|-
TGTGCCAGCAGTTTTAACCGGGGACTTCCCAACTATGGCTACACCTTC
CASSFNRGLPNYGYTF